This TCR beta chain was observed in a study of blood T cell repertoires in COVID-19. Whole-study context: From T cells, B-cell-depleted T cells, or PBMCs came the material, which was cDNA or gDNA.

Original analysis: Reference gene primer amplification gave estimated nucleated cell counts. Sequenced by immunoSEQ multiplex PCR; TCRdb stores in-frame clones only, minus some. V, J and clone size are those of that table, while D and trimming were read from the DNA. The profile shows roughly 30,000 clones, roughly 90% of them singletons. Germline lookup yields CDR1 LGHNA and CDR2 YNFKEQ. The V end lost 0 bases, the J end lost 7 bases, and 19 bases lay between the germline ends. CDR3 size: 16 residues. This receptor was identified in a human donor in a cohort sampled during active COVID-19. The sequenced sample was peripheral blood. This chain joins TRBV4-2 and TRBJ2-7; a weak D match, TRBD1 (5 bases). CDR3 region: CASSQEGRAAMREQYF. The CDR3 DNA sequence: TGTGCCAGCAGCCAAGAAGGCAGGGCGGCCATGCGAGAGCAGTACTTC.